Listed here are 5 T cell receptor beta chains from one sample, sequenced in a study of T cell repertoires in cytomegalovirus infection. TCRdb itself ran the reads through MiXCR, one entry per CDR3 protein. The data show under 350,000 distinct CDR3 sequences, around 9.1% seen once. Sequencing input: PBMCs. The receptors come from a human donor in good health (CMV status not recorded). Some clones in this sample may be carry-over from other donors' samples.

This clonotype was observed many times. The V and J genes are TRBV6-2 or TRBV6-3 and TRBJ2-5; D unclear. Per the germline V gene, CDR1 is MNHEY and CDR2 is SVGEGT. This CDR3 contains 13 residues. The ends were cut back, 7 bases at V and 3 bases at J, with 12 bases in the middle. This CDR3 is CASKNVFEETQYF. CDR3 DNA: TGTGCCAGCAAAAATGTTTTCGAAGAGACCCAGTACTTC.

The sample holds many counts of this clonotype. The chain uses TRBV14 and TRBJ1-2, with no clear D. The V end was cut by 0 bases, the J end by 3 bases, with 8 bases between. The CDR3 has 14 residues. CDR1 and CDR2 (germline): SGHDN, FVKESK. The CDR3 loop reads CASSQEVTHYGYTF. The CDR3 DNA follows: TGTGCCAGCAGCCAAGAAGTCACCCACTATGGCTACACCTTC. Complete variable domain (other parts from reference TRBV14 and TRBJ1-2): EAGVTQFPSHSVIEKGQTVTLRCDPISGHDNLYWYRRVMGKEIKFLLHFVKESKQDESGMPNNRFLAERTGGTYSTLKVQPAELEDSGVYFCASSQEVTHYGYTFGSGTRLTVV.

This clonotype was found a few times. The rearrangement joins TRBV20-1 to TRBJ1-1, with D maybe TRBD1 (5 bases). Germline-derived CDR1 and CDR2 are DFQATT and SNEGSKA (reference sequence). This CDR3 spans 13 amino acids. V lost 2 bases and J 3 bases, leaving 10 bases between the germline ends. The CDR3 loop reads CSARYGGYTEAFF. CDR3 nucleotide sequence: TGCAGTGCTAGATATGGGGGATACACTGAAGCTTTCTTT.

This clonotype was counted at least ten times. The gene calls are TRBV7-2 and TRBJ1-5; no definite D call. The CDR3 extends over 13 amino acids. The germline CDR1 and CDR2 sequences are SGHTA and FQGNSA. V lost 4 bases to trimming and J lost 5 bases, with 9 bases between them. CDR3 nucleotides: TGTGCCAGCAGCTCCTTAGGGTATCAGCCCCAGCATTTT. It encodes CASSSLGYQPQHF.

This clonotype was observed many times. The chain combines TRBV28 with TRBJ1-6; TRBD1 is a possible D gene (5 bases). CDR1 and CDR2 from the germline V gene are MDHEN and SYDVKM. The ends were cut back, 6 bases at V and 10 bases at J, with 13 bases in the middle. This CDR3 is built from 13 residues. CDR3 loop: CASRQGTGSPLHF. As DNA, the CDR3 is TGTGCCAGCAGGCAGGGAACGGGCTCACCCCTCCACTTT.